These T cell receptor beta chains were read from a single sample in a study of identical twins. MiXCR, run by TCRdb on the 5' RACE reads, gives a single entry per CDR3 protein. This sample yields a few hundred thousand distinct CDR3 sequences, of which 15% are seen a single time; less than 0.5% belongs to the top ten. The same data also went into a second study, on yellow fever vaccine responses in identical twins.

The sample comprised CD4+ T cells sorted from blood. The receptor set was obtained from a woman between 18 and 29 years old in good health. Both conserved end residues are part of each CDR3. Each record gives: CDR3 DNA, CDR3 protein, V gene, clone size, J gene, D gene. A D gene is named only where the DNA matches it firmly. Clone size appears in some rows only: once, few, many, or a class for an expanded clone.

CDR3nt: TGTGCCAGCAGCGTAGATCCAGGACTAGCGGGGGGGCAGATCGGGGAGCTGTTTTTT; CDR3aa: CASSVDPGLAGGQIGELFF; v_gene: TRBV9; abundance: NA; j_gene: TRBJ2-2; d_gene: TRBD2
CDR3nt: TGTGCCAACAGCCAAGTTTGGTCCGGGGAGCTGTTTTTT; CDR3aa: CANSQVWSGELFF; v_gene: TRBV14; abundance: once; j_gene: TRBJ2-2; d_gene: NA
CDR3nt: TGCATAGCACAGCGGGGCCACGACCGGGGTGAGCAGTTCTTC; CDR3aa: CIAQRGHDRGEQFF; v_gene: TRBV20-1; abundance: once; j_gene: TRBJ2-1; d_gene: TRBD2
CDR3nt: TGTGCCAGCAGCGTAGGGCCTAGCGGGAGCTCCTACGAGCAGTACTTC; CDR3aa: CASSVGPSGSSYEQYF; v_gene: TRBV9; abundance: NA; j_gene: TRBJ2-7; d_gene: TRBD2
CDR3nt: TGTGCCAGCAGCCCCCCGGGACTAGCAGTAACCAATGAGCAGTTCTTC; CDR3aa: CASSPPGLAVTNEQFF; v_gene: TRBV7-9; abundance: NA; j_gene: TRBJ2-1; d_gene: TRBD2
CDR3nt: TGCGCCAGCAGCCTGACTAGCGCCAGAGGCTATGAGCAGTTCTTC; CDR3aa: CASSLTSARGYEQFF; v_gene: TRBV4-1; abundance: medium-sized; j_gene: TRBJ2-1; d_gene: TRBD2
CDR3nt: TGTGCCATCAGCCGTACAGGGGATGCAACTAATGAAAAACTGTTTTTT; CDR3aa: CAISRTGDATNEKLFF; v_gene: TRBV10-3; abundance: NA; j_gene: TRBJ1-4; d_gene: TRBD1
CDR3nt: TGTGCCAGCAGCCATTTGAGGGACAATGAGCAGTTCTTC; CDR3aa: CASSHLRDNEQFF; v_gene: TRBV3-1; abundance: NA; j_gene: TRBJ2-1; d_gene: NA
CDR3nt: TGTGCCAGCACCCACAATCAGCCCCAGCATTTT; CDR3aa: CASTHNQPQHF; v_gene: TRBV7-6; abundance: NA; j_gene: TRBJ1-5; d_gene: NA
CDR3nt: TGTGCCAGCATGCCTCCGGCGGGGAGAGAGACCCAGTACTTC; CDR3aa: CASMPPAGRETQYF; v_gene: TRBV6-1; abundance: NA; j_gene: TRBJ2-5; d_gene: NA
CDR3nt: TGTGCCAGCAGTACAGGGTTAGCCAAAAACATTCAGTACTTC; CDR3aa: CASSTGLAKNIQYF; v_gene: TRBV12-3/TRBV12-4; abundance: few; j_gene: TRBJ2-4; d_gene: NA
CDR3nt: TGTGCCAGCAGTTACTCTGGGACAACCGAGCAGTACTTC; CDR3aa: CASSYSGTTEQYF; v_gene: TRBV6-5; abundance: many; j_gene: TRBJ2-7; d_gene: NA
CDR3nt: TGTGCCAGCCGACCATCTAGCGGGAACACAGATACGCAGTATTTT; CDR3aa: CASRPSSGNTDTQYF; v_gene: TRBV2; abundance: NA; j_gene: TRBJ2-3; d_gene: TRBD2
CDR3nt: TGTGCCAGCAGTTTAGACGGGGCTAGCTTCTCTGGAAACACCATATATTTT; CDR3aa: CASSLDGASFSGNTIYF; v_gene: TRBV12-3/TRBV12-4; abundance: NA; j_gene: TRBJ1-3; d_gene: NA
CDR3nt: TGTGCCATAAACCCGGGACAGGCGACTGAAGCTTTCTTT; CDR3aa: CAINPGQATEAFF; v_gene: TRBV6-1; abundance: few; j_gene: TRBJ1-1; d_gene: TRBD1
CDR3nt: TGTGCCAGCAGGAAAGTGACCTCAGGGAACCGCTACACCTTC; CDR3aa: CASRKVTSGNRYTF; v_gene: TRBV6-1; abundance: few; j_gene: TRBJ1-2; d_gene: NA
CDR3nt: TGCAGTGCTAGGGGGTCGGGGAATGAAAAACTGTTTTTT; CDR3aa: CSARGSGNEKLFF; v_gene: TRBV20-1; abundance: few; j_gene: TRBJ1-4; d_gene: NA
CDR3nt: TGCGCCAGCACCTACAGGGTCGGTGGGGCTTACAATGAGCAGTTCTTC; CDR3aa: CASTYRVGGAYNEQFF; v_gene: TRBV5-1; abundance: NA; j_gene: TRBJ2-1; d_gene: NA
CDR3nt: TGCAGCGTTGGCGGGACAGGGGGCGAGCTAGATACGCAGTATTTT; CDR3aa: CSVGGTGGELDTQYF; v_gene: TRBV29-1; abundance: NA; j_gene: TRBJ2-3; d_gene: TRBD1
CDR3nt: TGTGCCAGCAGCGTTCTGGGGGGGGAGCAGTTCTTC; CDR3aa: CASSVLGGEQFF; v_gene: TRBV7-3; abundance: NA; j_gene: TRBJ2-1; d_gene: TRBD2
CDR3nt: TGCAGCGTTGAATTACAGGGTTCAATGGGCCTTAACTATGGCTACACCTTC; CDR3aa: CSVELQGSMGLNYGYTF; v_gene: TRBV29-1; abundance: few; j_gene: TRBJ1-2; d_gene: NA
CDR3nt: TGTGCCAGCAGCTTCCCAAGAGGCAATGAGCAGTTCTTC; CDR3aa: CASSFPRGNEQFF; v_gene: TRBV7-2; abundance: few; j_gene: TRBJ2-1; d_gene: NA
CDR3nt: TGTGCCAGCAGCTGGCAAACAGACTATGGCTACACCTTC; CDR3aa: CASSWQTDYGYTF; v_gene: TRBV5-6; abundance: few; j_gene: TRBJ1-2; d_gene: NA
CDR3nt: TGTGCCAGCAGTTTATCGGGGGCGGGCAAAGCTTTCTTT; CDR3aa: CASSLSGAGKAFF; v_gene: TRBV27; abundance: few; j_gene: TRBJ1-1; d_gene: NA
CDR3nt: TGTGCCAGCAAGTGGAATTCGAACACCGGGGAGCTGTTTTTT; CDR3aa: CASKWNSNTGELFF; v_gene: TRBV6-1; abundance: NA; j_gene: TRBJ2-2; d_gene: NA
CDR3nt: TGCGCCAGCAGCCAAGTATTCGAACTAGCGGGGCACAATGAGCAGTTCTTC; CDR3aa: CASSQVFELAGHNEQFF; v_gene: TRBV4-1; abundance: NA; j_gene: TRBJ2-1; d_gene: TRBD2
CDR3nt: TGCGCCAGCAGCCAAGAACAGGTGGCGAACACCGGGGAGCTGTTTTTT; CDR3aa: CASSQEQVANTGELFF; v_gene: TRBV4-1; abundance: many; j_gene: TRBJ2-2; d_gene: NA
CDR3nt: TGTGCCAGCCGTTCCGACAGGGGTATCTACAATGAGCAGTTCTTC; CDR3aa: CASRSDRGIYNEQFF; v_gene: TRBV6-5; abundance: NA; j_gene: TRBJ2-1; d_gene: TRBD1
CDR3nt: TGCAGTGCTAGCGGCCTGGGGGAGGGCGAGCAGTACTTC; CDR3aa: CSASGLGEGEQYF; v_gene: TRBV20-1; abundance: few; j_gene: TRBJ2-7; d_gene: TRBD2
CDR3nt: TGCGCCAGCAGCCAAGATGGGGGGTCAACCGGGGAGCTGTTTTTT; CDR3aa: CASSQDGGSTGELFF; v_gene: TRBV4-1; abundance: NA; j_gene: TRBJ2-2; d_gene: NA
CDR3nt: TGCAGTGCTAGGGGGGGGATTGACACTGAAGCTTTCTTT; CDR3aa: CSARGGIDTEAFF; v_gene: TRBV20-1; abundance: NA; j_gene: TRBJ1-1; d_gene: NA
CDR3nt: TGTGCCAGCAGTTTAGAGGTCGGGCGGAACTATGGCTACACCTTC; CDR3aa: CASSLEVGRNYGYTF; v_gene: TRBV12-3/TRBV12-4; abundance: many; j_gene: TRBJ1-2; d_gene: NA
CDR3nt: TGCAGTGCTAGAAAGGGAGCTAGCAATCAGCCCCAGCATTTT; CDR3aa: CSARKGASNQPQHF; v_gene: TRBV20-1; abundance: few; j_gene: TRBJ1-5; d_gene: NA
CDR3nt: TGCAGTGCTAGTAGGCCAGGTGAACAGCCCCAGCATTTT; CDR3aa: CSASRPGEQPQHF; v_gene: TRBV20-1; abundance: once; j_gene: TRBJ1-5; d_gene: NA
CDR3nt: TGTGCCAGCAGTGAGTTTTGGGGACTAGCCTCCTACAATGAGCAGTTCTTC; CDR3aa: CASSEFWGLASYNEQFF; v_gene: TRBV2; abundance: few; j_gene: TRBJ2-1; d_gene: TRBD2
CDR3nt: TGTGCCACCGCCCGGGGTAAAGAAGATACGCAGTATTTT; CDR3aa: CATARGKEDTQYF; v_gene: TRBV10-3; abundance: NA; j_gene: TRBJ2-3; d_gene: NA
CDR3nt: TGTGCCAGCAGTGCCCCAGCGGGAGGGACGACCGGGGAGCTGTTTTTT; CDR3aa: CASSAPAGGTTGELFF; v_gene: TRBV2; abundance: NA; j_gene: TRBJ2-2; d_gene: TRBD2
CDR3nt: TGTGCCAGCACCCCCGGCGGGAAATTCTACAATGAGCAGTTCTTC; CDR3aa: CASTPGGKFYNEQFF; v_gene: TRBV28; abundance: few; j_gene: TRBJ2-1; d_gene: NA
CDR3nt: TGTGCCAGCTCACCCTATGGTCGGTCTTCTACTAACTATGGCTACACCTTC; CDR3aa: CASSPYGRSSTNYGYTF; v_gene: TRBV18; abundance: few; j_gene: TRBJ1-2; d_gene: NA
CDR3nt: TGTGCCACCAGCAGGGATGCCCCCTGGGGAAACAATGAGCAGTTCTTC; CDR3aa: CATSRDAPWGNNEQFF; v_gene: TRBV15; abundance: NA; j_gene: TRBJ2-1; d_gene: NA